This paragraph reports one TCR beta chain. Antigen unknown. The sample comes from a study of T cell responses to AZD1222 COVID-19 vaccine. Overall study context: Second-dose intervals near 4 or 12 weeks were combined. Notes on the study in general: Spike-specific TCR depth and breadth grew after two AZD1222 doses. With dominance at 160-218 and 743-854, vaccine-associated CD4 TCRs spanned spike. Females made up more of the donors, who were largely white British, and clonal diversity may have come out too low.

The J segment lost 7 bases and the V segment lost 6 bases, leaving 4 bases of the junction unmatched. The germline gives CDR1 MGHRA, CDR2 YSYEKL. This CDR3 has 15 residues. Clones were read by immunoSEQ multiplex PCR, and TCRdb kept only the in-frame ones, dropping some. The data show some 160,000 clones, 85% to 95% seen once. The sequence was collected from an adult in good health. The sequencing here drew on peripheral blood, taken on day 0 of AZD1222 vaccination. The chain carries TRBV4-1 and TRBJ2-1; TRBD2 matches at 15 bases. CDR3 bases: TGCGCCAGCAGTAGGACTAGCGGGGGGGTGAATGAGCAGTTCTTC. This encodes CASSRTSGGVNEQFF.